This passage covers 30 T cell receptor beta chains from one sample sequenced in a study of Ad26.COV2.S vaccination and SARS-CoV-2 variants. The table came from immunoSEQ multiplex PCR; TCRdb's copy has only in-frame clones and leaves some out. Of 350,000 to 500,000 clones in the sample, roughly 89% were seen once. The treatment is: about 20 received Ad26.COV2.S at low or high dose, single or two shots; about 5 received placebo; per-sample allocation not given. Specimen acquisition occurred on day 63 following the initial vaccine or placebo injection. The specimen comprised peripheral blood, sampled in a trial of Ad26.COV2.S vaccine versus placebo. Receptor source: a person between 18 and 65 years old who received the Ad26.COV2.S COVID-19 vaccine or a placebo.

V usage is TRBV29-1 and J usage is TRBJ1-4, with D possibly matching TRBD1 (5 bases). Trimming took 6 bases from V and 8 from J, leaving 19 bases between them. The CDR3 runs to 14 residues. From germline, CDR1 is SQVTM and CDR2 ANQGSEA. CDR3 sequence: CSVARDSRGEKLFF. In DNA form, the CDR3 reads TGCAGCGTCGCCCGGGACTCCCGGGGGGAAAAACTGTTTTTT.

The chain employs TRBV6-5 and TRBJ1-4; maybe TRBD1 (6 bases). Germline CDR1 is MNHEY and CDR2 is SVGAGI. CDR3 length equals 15 residues. The V end was cut by 0 bases, the J end by 6 bases, with 11 bases between. The CDR3, as DNA: TGTGCCAGCAGTTACTCGTGGGGGCGCGATGAAAAACTGTTTTTT. Translation gives CASSYSWGRDEKLFF.

The chain combines TRBV5-1 with TRBJ2-3; D is unresolved. CDR3 length: 14 residues. V dropped 3 bases and J dropped 4 bases, with 12 bases sitting between them. CDR1 is SGHRS, CDR2 YFSETQ, per germline. The CDR3 DNA follows: TGCGCCAGCAGCTCGGAGCCCCCGCCAGATACGCAGTATTTT. Translated, it gives CASSSEPPPDTQYF.

The rearrangement joins TRBV7-8 to TRBJ1-1; no clear D gene. The ends were cut back, 5 bases at V and 7 bases at J, with 14 bases in the middle. CDR3 length: 13 amino acids. From germline, CDR1 is SGHVS and CDR2 FQNEAQ. CDR3 in DNA: TGTGCCAGCAGCCCAGTGGAGGGTCGTGAAGCTTTCTTT. It specifies CASSPVEGREAFF. The entire variable domain, with the rest obtained from reference TRBV7-8 and TRBJ1-1, is as follows: GAGVSQSPRYKVAKRGQDVALRCDPISGHVSLFWYQQALGQGPEFLTYFQNEAQLDKSGLPSDRFFAERPEGSVSTLKIQRTQQEDSAVYLCASSPVEGREAFFGQGTRLTVV.

The rearrangement links TRBV7-2 to TRBJ2-1; no clear D gene. V shed 1 base and J shed 1 base, with 8 bases lying between them. Germline lookup yields CDR1 SGHTA and CDR2 FQGNSA. There are 15 residues in the CDR3. The CDR3 DNA follows: TGTGCCAGCAGCTTAGTGGTAGTATCCTACAATGAGCAGTTCTTC. This encodes CASSLVVVSYNEQFF. The whole variable domain, remainder taken from reference TRBV7-2 and TRBJ2-1, is GAGVSQSPSNKVTEKGKDVELRCDPISGHTALYWYRQSLGQGLEFLIYFQGNSAPDKSGLPSDRFSAERTGGSVSTLTIQRTQQEDSAVYLCASSLVVVSYNEQFFGPGTRLTVL.

The chain couples TRBV2 to TRBJ2-1; D might be TRBD2 (5 bases). V lost 5 bases and J 10 bases, leaving 21 bases between the germline ends. This CDR3 is built from 15 residues. CDR1 and CDR2 (germline): SNHLY, FYNNEI. CDR3 DNA: TGTGCCAGCAGTTATAGCGCAAACCTTAGGTCGGAGCAGTTCTTC. The encoded protein is CASSYSANLRSEQFF. Drawing the rest from reference TRBV2 and TRBJ2-1, the complete variable domain is EPEVTQTPSHQVTQMGQEVILRCVPISNHLYFYWYRQILGQKVEFLVSFYNNEISEKSEIFDDQFSVERPDGSNFTLKIRSTKLEDSAMYFCASSYSANLRSEQFFGPGTRLTVL.

The rearrangement uses TRBV14 and TRBJ2-7, with D uncertain. Germline assignment: CDR1 SGHDN and CDR2 FVKESK. The CDR3 loop spans 13 amino acids. Trimming pared 0 bases from V and 4 bases from J, leaving 7 bases between. The CDR3 loop is CASSQELGYEQYV. As DNA, the CDR3 is TGTGCCAGCAGCCAAGAATTGGGGTACGAGCAGTACGTC.

The chain couples TRBV3-1 (or the pseudogene TRBV3-2) to TRBJ1-2; D uncertain. This CDR3 spans 15 amino acids. Germline lookup yields CDR1 LGHDT and CDR2 YNNKEL (reference sequence). V dropped 2 bases and J dropped 2 bases, with 12 bases sitting between them. CDR3 DNA sequence: TGTGCCAGCAGCCAACTTGCGGCCGGGAACTATGGCTACACCTTC. It encodes CASSQLAAGNYGYTF.

Remarks on this clone: The DNA is left out, because the CDR3 cannot be placed on it with certainty; the CDR3 is given as TCRdb lists it. This rearrangement joins TRBV24-1 to TRBJ2-1; no DNA check was done on the table's D call, TRBD2. With termini counted, the CDR3 has 17 amino acids. Looked up from germline, CDR1 is KGHDR and CDR2 is SFDVKD. This CDR3 is CATSRAGRDRSYNEQFF.

This clone has only one observation. The chain recombines TRBV4-2 with TRBJ2-3; D is perhaps TRBD1 (6 bases). V dropped 3 bases and J dropped 2 bases, with 12 bases sitting between them. This CDR3 has 15 residues. Germline CDR1 reads LGHNA; CDR2 reads YNFKEQ. CDR3 bases: TGTGCCAGCAGCCAGGGCCAGGGGACCACAGATACGCAGTATTTT. This gives the protein CASSQGQGTTDTQYF.

The chain couples TRBV5-4 to TRBJ2-1; unclear D gene. V was clipped by 2 bases and J by 8 bases, with 5 bases between them. The germline V gene encodes CDR1 SGHNT and CDR2 YYREEE (reference sequence). The CDR3 loop spans 11 amino acids. The CDR3 DNA reads as TGTGCCAGCAGCTTACATGATGAGCAGTTCTTC. It translates to CASSLHDEQFF.

The rearrangement links TRBV9 to TRBJ2-3, with TRBD1 as a possible D gene (5 bases). Trimming took 0 bases from V and 0 from J, leaving 11 bases between them. From germline, CDR1 is SGDLS and CDR2 YYNGEE. This CDR3 has 16 amino acids. This chain's CDR3 is CASSVARGSSTDTQYF. CDR3 sequence (DNA): TGTGCCAGCAGCGTAGCTAGGGGAAGCAGCACAGATACGCAGTATTTT.

Only one count was recorded for this clone. The rearrangement uses TRBV2 and TRBJ2-2, with D perhaps TRBD2 (5 bases). The CDR3 contains 13 residues. V was clipped by 8 bases and J by 5 bases, with 12 bases between them. The germline CDR1 and CDR2 sequences are SNHLY and FYNNEI. The CDR3 DNA reads TGTGCCAGCTCCCCCGGGGTAACCGGGGAGCTGTTTTTT. Encoded protein: CASSPGVTGELFF.

About this clone itself: The sample carries other DNA sequences with the same CDR3. The chain couples TRBV5-1 to TRBJ1-6, with a possible D match to TRBD1 (5 bases). CDR1 and CDR2 from the germline V gene are SGHRS and YFSETQ. Trimming removed 0 bases at V and 7 bases at J, with 8 bases between. The CDR3 covers 14 residues. The CDR3 protein is CASSLGQGNSPLHF. CDR3 DNA: TGCGCCAGCAGCTTGGGGCAGGGAAATTCACCCCTCCACTTT.

To note about this clone: Germline is not matched at one junction end, which may reflect a read error. The genes are TRBV2 and TRBJ1-5; maybe TRBD1 (5 bases). Germline lookup yields CDR1 SNHLY and CDR2 FYNNEI. This CDR3 has 14 residues. The CDR3 sequence: CASREDRQNQPQHF. The CDR3 nucleotides read TGTGCCAGCAGGGAAGACAGACAGAATCAGCCCCAGCATTTT.

This chain links TRBV7-2 with TRBJ2-6, with D possibly being TRBD2 (5 bases). This CDR3 is 14 amino acids long. CDR1 is SGHTA, CDR2 FQGNSA, per germline. Trimming left V 9 bases short and J 0 bases short, with 9 bases between. CDR3 sequence: CARGVVSGANVLTF. In nucleotides, the CDR3 is TGTGCCAGGGGAGTAGTCTCTGGGGCCAACGTCCTGACTTTC.

The chain employs TRBV2 and TRBJ2-2; the match to TRBD2 covers 8 bases. The CDR3 sequence is 12 residues long. Looked up from germline, CDR1 is SNHLY and CDR2 is FYNNEI. The junction had 3 bases not matched to a gene; V was cut back by 9 bases and J by 6 bases. In DNA form, the CDR3 reads TGTGCCAGTTTGCGGGAGGCCGGGGAGCTGTTTTTT. Protein sequence: CASLREAGELFF.

The V and J genes are TRBV5-1 and TRBJ1-2; 7 bases match TRBD1. Losses at the gene ends were 6 bases for V and 1 base for J; bases not matched to a gene: 6. The CDR3 is 14 residues long. Per the germline V gene, CDR1 is SGHRS and CDR2 is YFSETQ. DNA of the CDR3: TGCGCCAGCACCGTGGGGACAGTTAACTATGGCTACACCTTC. Residues: CASTVGTVNYGYTF.

This clone has a count of ten or more. This chain uses TRBV3-1 (or the pseudogene TRBV3-2) with TRBJ1-3; possibly TRBD1 for D (5 bases). Germline values: CDR1 LGHDT, CDR2 YNNKEL (reference sequence). V was trimmed by 6 bases and J by 2 bases, leaving 11 bases between them. The CDR3 has 14 residues. The CDR3 sequence: CASRRGSTGNTIYF. The CDR3 DNA sequence: TGTGCCAGCAGACGGGGGTCGACTGGAAACACCATATATTTT.

The rearrangement joins TRBV19 to TRBJ1-1; no clear D gene. Germline CDR1 and CDR2: LNHDA and SQIVND (reference sequence). Trimming cost V 3 bases and J 3 bases, with 8 bases left between them. This CDR3 contains 13 residues. This CDR3 is CASSMGWDTEAFF. In nucleotides, the CDR3 is TGTGCCAGTAGTATGGGGTGGGACACTGAAGCTTTCTTT.

The chain combines TRBV27 with TRBJ2-1; TRBD1 matches at 9 bases. The germline gives CDR1 MNHEY, CDR2 SMNVEV (reference sequence). Trimming took 5 bases from V and 4 from J; bases not matched to a gene: 6. The CDR3 has 15 residues. The CDR3: CASSTSGTGYNEQFF. CDR3 DNA sequence: TGTGCCAGCAGTACCTCCGGGACAGGGTACAATGAGCAGTTCTTC.

In its sample, this clone was seen once. The chain uses TRBV6-2 or TRBV6-3 and TRBJ2-2; D gene ambiguous. This CDR3 contains 17 residues. V lost 3 bases to trimming and J lost 6 bases, with 20 bases between them. From germline, CDR1 is MNHEY and CDR2 SVGEGT. The CDR3 coding sequence is TGTGCCAGCAGTTATTCTTTCGGCGCCCCACGGTCCGGGGAGCTGTTTTTT. Amino acids: CASSYSFGAPRSGELFF.

This clone was observed a few times. The chain joins TRBV27 to TRBJ2-2; D possibly corresponds to TRBD2 (5 bases). The germline V gene encodes CDR1 MNHEY and CDR2 SMNVEV (reference sequence). The CDR3 contains 15 residues. The V end lost 2 bases, the J end lost 3 bases, and 10 bases lay between the germline ends. In DNA form, the CDR3 reads TGTGCCAGCAGTTTACGGGGAGTCGACACCGGGGAGCTGTTTTTT. Protein sequence: CASSLRGVDTGELFF.

This chain links TRBV27 with TRBJ1-6; 11 positions match TRBD1. Germline V gene data show CDR1 as MNHEY and CDR2 as SMNVEV (reference sequence). Trimming cost V 2 bases and J 9 bases; bases outside gene matches: 3. The CDR3 extends over 15 amino acids. The CDR3 sequence is CASSLLGTGGSPLHF. The CDR3 coding sequence is TGTGCCAGCAGTTTACTCGGGACAGGGGGTTCACCCCTCCACTTT.

The V and J genes are TRBV6-5 and TRBJ2-1, with a weak D call TRBD2 (6 bases). This CDR3 has 13 residues. V was shortened by 5 bases and J by 8 bases, with 13 bases between the two germline ends. The germline V gene encodes CDR1 MNHEY and CDR2 SVGAGI. The CDR3 loop is CASSRRLGDEQFF. CDR3 DNA: TGTGCCAGCAGTCGCCGACTAGGGGATGAGCAGTTCTTC.

The chain joins TRBV28 to TRBJ2-7, with TRBD2 as a possible D gene (5 bases). V lost 5 bases, J lost 3 bases, and 11 bases lay in between. This CDR3 has 13 amino acids. Germline V gene sequence: CDR1 MDHEN, CDR2 SYDVKM. This CDR3 is CASSGGSRYEQYF. The CDR3 bases are TGTGCCAGCAGTGGAGGCAGCCGCTACGAGCAGTACTTC.

V and J are TRBV29-1 and TRBJ2-3, with 12 bases lining up with TRBD2. J lost 8 bases, V lost 4 bases, and 13 bases had no gene match. The germline V gene encodes CDR1 SQVTM and CDR2 ANQGSEA. This CDR3 is built from 16 residues. This CDR3 reads CSVGFRLAGGKGTQYF. CDR3 bases: TGCAGCGTTGGCTTTCGGCTAGCGGGAGGGAAGGGTACGCAGTATTTT.

The chain links TRBV15 to TRBJ1-4; unclear D gene. Germline CDR1 is LNHNV and CDR2 is YYDKDF (reference sequence). The CDR3 is 16 amino acids. V was trimmed by 0 bases and J by 5 bases, leaving 13 bases between them. The CDR3 is CATSRDWGVRNEKLFF. The CDR3 DNA reads as TGTGCCACCAGCAGAGATTGGGGTGTTAGGAATGAAAAACTGTTTTTT.

The chain recombines TRBV13 with TRBJ2-1, with D tentatively TRBD2 (6 bases). In germline, CDR1 is PRHDT, CDR2 FYEKMQ (reference sequence). Trimming removed 0 bases at V and 4 bases at J, with 13 bases between. The length of the CDR3 is 16 residues. DNA of the CDR3: TGTGCCAGCAGCTTAGGCGCGGCTGGACTATACAATGAGCAGTTCTTC. Protein sequence: CASSLGAAGLYNEQFF.

The chain couples TRBV18 to TRBJ1-2; possibly TRBD1 for D (5 bases). The CDR3 has 18 residues. With 4 bases removed from V and 0 bases from J, the gap between germline ends came to 21 bases. The germline V gene encodes CDR1 KGHSH and CDR2 LQKENI. The CDR3 DNA follows: TGTGCCAGCTCACTATATCAGGGAGGAACCTTAGCTAACTATGGCTACACCTTC. This encodes CASSLYQGGTLANYGYTF.